This T cell receptor beta chain originates from a study of T-cell reconstitution after alpha-beta-depleted transplantation in children. Unique molecular identifiers were incorporated into the prepared TCRbeta library. TCRdb reprocessed the PCR reads with MiXCR, giving one entry per CDR3 protein. The sample contains around 380,000 distinct CDR3 sequences, approximately 11% of which appear only once. This CDR3 is built from 15 residues. V lost 3 bases, J lost 3 bases, and 11 bases lay in between. Per the germline V gene, CDR1 is MGHDK and CDR2 is SYGVNS. The material sequenced was PBMCs from the stem cell graft donor, taken from the stem cell graft. The chain joins TRBV25-1 to TRBJ2-2; D unclear. The sequence was obtained from a human donor who donated a stem cell graft to a child with acute myeloid leukemia. As DNA, the CDR3 is TGTGCCAGCAGTGATTTGGGTCTGTACACCGGGGAGCTGTTTTTT. Amino acid sequence: CASSDLGLYTGELFF.